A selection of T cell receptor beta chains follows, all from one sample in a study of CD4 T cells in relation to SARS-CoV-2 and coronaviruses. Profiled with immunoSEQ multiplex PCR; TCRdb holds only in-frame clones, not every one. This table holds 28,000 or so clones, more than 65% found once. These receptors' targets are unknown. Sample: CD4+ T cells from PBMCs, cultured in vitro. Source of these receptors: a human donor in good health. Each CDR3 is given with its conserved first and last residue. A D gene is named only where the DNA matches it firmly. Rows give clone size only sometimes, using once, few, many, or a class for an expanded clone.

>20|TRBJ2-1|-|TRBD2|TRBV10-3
TGTGCCATCAGTGAGCCTTCGATCATTAGCGGGGAAAGCTCCTACAATGAGCAGTTCTTC
CAISEPSIISGESSYNEQFF
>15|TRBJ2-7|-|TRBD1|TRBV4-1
TGCGCCAGCAGCAGACCGGGACAGGGTGTTTACGAGCAGTACTTC
CASSRPGQGVYEQYF
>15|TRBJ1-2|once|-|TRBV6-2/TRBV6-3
TGTGCCAGCAGTTACTCGGTCCAGGGGATAAGTGGCTACACCTTC
CASSYSVQGISGYTF
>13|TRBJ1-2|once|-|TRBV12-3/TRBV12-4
TGTGCCAGCAGCCACAACAGGGCGCGTGGCTACACCTTC
CASSHNRARGYTF
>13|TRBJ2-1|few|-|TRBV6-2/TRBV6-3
TGTGCCAGCAGTCGGTTCGAGTTCAATGAGCAGTTCTTC
CASSRFEFNEQFF
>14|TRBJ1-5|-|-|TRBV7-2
TGTGCCAGCAGCCCACAGGGCCCCAATCAGCCCCAGCATTTT
CASSPQGPNQPQHF
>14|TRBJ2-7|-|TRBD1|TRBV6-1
TGTGCCAGCAGTGAGGGACAGCGGACAGGAGAGCAGTACTTC
CASSEGQRTGEQYF
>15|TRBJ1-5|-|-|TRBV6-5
TGTGCCAACGCGGGGGCAGGGGAGGTTCGTCAGCCCCAGCATTTT
CANAGAGEVRQPQHF
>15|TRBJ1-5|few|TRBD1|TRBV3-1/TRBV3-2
TGTGCCAGCAGCCCAGGGGGCCTATGGAATCAGCCCCAGCATTTT
CASSPGGLWNQPQHF
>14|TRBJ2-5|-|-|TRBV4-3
TGCGCCAGCAGCCAAGTGGGGGGCGGTGAGACCCAGTACTTC
CASSQVGGGETQYF
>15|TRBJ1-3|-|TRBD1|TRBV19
TGTGCCAGTAGCGCTCAGGGGGGATTCGGAAACACCATATATTTT
CASSAQGGFGNTIYF
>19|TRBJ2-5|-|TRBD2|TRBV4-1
TGCGCCAGCAGCCAAGCTGAGGTCGGGACTAGCGCCGGTGGTCAGACCCAGTACTTC
CASSQAEVGTSAGGQTQYF
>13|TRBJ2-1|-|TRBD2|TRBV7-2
TGTGCCAGCAGCGTAGGGACTAGCGATGAGCAGTTCTTC
CASSVGTSDEQFF
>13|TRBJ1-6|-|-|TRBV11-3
TGTGCCAGCAGCCGTCGCGAGGGTTCACCCCTCCACTTT
CASSRREGSPLHF
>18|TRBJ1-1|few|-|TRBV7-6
TGTGCCAGCAGCTTAGGGGCAGTACGGCAGTTTAAGAACACTGAAGCTTTCTTT
CASSLGAVRQFKNTEAFF
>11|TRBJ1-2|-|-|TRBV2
TGTGCCAGCAGTGAAGGGGACGGCTACACCTTC
CASSEGDGYTF